This TCR beta chain was captured in a study of T cells in Graves' hyperthyroidism and ophthalmopathy. TCR beta CDR3 sequences were amplified from RNA transcripts. RT-PCR in the first round (using the HTBI primer set) targeted the TCR CDR3. TCRdb re-derived calls from the multiplex PCR reads in MiXCR, one entry per CDR3 protein. The table shows about 250,000 distinct CDR3 sequences, with approximately 25% occurring only once. CDR1 and CDR2 (germline): LNHDA, SQIVND (reference sequence). V lost 5 bases and J 4 bases, leaving 11 bases between the germline ends. The CDR3 has 13 amino acids. This clonotype has a count of ten or more.

The rearrangement uses TRBV19 and TRBJ1-1; D is undetermined. This sequence originates from a woman between 35 and 50 years old with Graves' ophthalmopathy. The sequencing input was blood. In DNA, the CDR3 is TGTGCCAGTAGTTGGCAGGAAGGCACTGAAGCTTTCTTT. Amino acid sequence: CASSWQEGTEAFF. The full variable domain, completed using reference TRBV19 and TRBJ1-1, is DGGITQSPKYLFRKEGQNVTLSCEQNLNHDAMYWYRQDPGQGLRLIYYSQIVNDFQKGDIAEGYSVSREKKESFPLTVTSAQKNPTAFYLCASSWQEGTEAFFGQGTRLTVV.